At least ten counts were recorded for the clone carrying this T cell receptor (beta chain). Its target is not known. V was pared by 4 bases and J by 7 bases, with 7 bases between. This CDR3 is 11 amino acids long. Germline V gene sequence: CDR1 SGHVS, CDR2 FQNEAQ. TCRdb re-called the 5' RACE reads through MiXCR, storing one row per CDR3 protein. The data contain about 290,000 distinct CDR3 sequences, 15% of them singletons. These data belong to a study of T-cell memory formation after mild COVID-19. The study's findings and limits: Contracting CD4+ clones lay largely in CM and EM, with CD8+ ones residing in EMRA.

The specimen sequenced was PBMCs or a T cell subset sorted from them (not recorded which). The sequence derives from a man between 18 and 29 years old who had mild COVID-19 (a few samples of this study predate the infection). Cell type and time point are not known. The chain has TRBV7-8 and TRBJ2-5; D remains unclear. Here the CDR3 reads CASSSRGTQYF. CDR3 in DNA: TGTGCCAGCAGCTCGAGAGGGACCCAGTACTTC. Filled out from reference TRBV7-8 and TRBJ2-5, the complete variable domain reads GAGVSQSPRYKVAKRGQDVALRCDPISGHVSLFWYQQALGQGPEFLTYFQNEAQLDKSGLPSDRFFAERPEGSVSTLKIQRTQQEDSAVYLCASSSRGTQYFGPGTRLLVL.